This TCR beta chain is from a study of cytomegalovirus exposure and HLA in healthy donors. Study-level points and caveats: Sequencing likely generated an artifact that appeared as a cluster of highly shared sequence variants. Some V segments (TRBV6-2 and TRBV6-3 among them) were excluded as indistinguishable. The classifier, whose performance was assessed in both the original and validation cohorts, reportedly diagnosed cytomegalovirus status with high specificity and sensitivity.

It was with 60 Vbeta and 13 Jbeta primers that the PCR ran. Sequencing was performed with immunoSEQ multiplex PCR; in TCRdb, only in-frame clones are kept and a portion is missing. The sample table sets out 150,000 or so clones. To note about this clone: Antigen specificity is unknown.

V dropped 2 bases and J dropped 4 bases, with 12 bases sitting between them. The length of the CDR3 is 14 residues. Germline CDR1 MGHRA, CDR2 YSYEKL. Likely unrecorded immune exposures existed in these nominally healthy donors. The sample was PBMCs. The chain uses TRBV4-1 and TRBJ2-7; tentative D call: TRBD2 (5 bases). The sequence came from a woman aged 45-60 years in good health and CMV-seronegative. In nucleotides, the CDR3 is TGCGCCAGCAGCCAACGGACTGATGGATACGAGCAGTACTTC. Residues: CASSQRTDGYEQYF.